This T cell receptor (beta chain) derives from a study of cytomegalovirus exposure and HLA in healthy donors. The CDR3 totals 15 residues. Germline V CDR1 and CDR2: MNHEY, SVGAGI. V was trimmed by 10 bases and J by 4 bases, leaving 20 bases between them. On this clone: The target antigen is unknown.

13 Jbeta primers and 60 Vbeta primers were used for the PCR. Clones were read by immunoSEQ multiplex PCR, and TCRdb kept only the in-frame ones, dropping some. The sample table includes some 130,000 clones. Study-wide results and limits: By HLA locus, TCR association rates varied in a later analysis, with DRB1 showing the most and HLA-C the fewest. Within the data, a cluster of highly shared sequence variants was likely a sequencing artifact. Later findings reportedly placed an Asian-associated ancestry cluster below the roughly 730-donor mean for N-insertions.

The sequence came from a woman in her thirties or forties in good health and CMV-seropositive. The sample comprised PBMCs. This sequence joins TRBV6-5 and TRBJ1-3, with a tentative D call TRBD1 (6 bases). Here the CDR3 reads CATSQRGQEGNTIYF. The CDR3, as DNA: TGTGCCACATCCCAGCGGGGGCAGGAAGGAAACACCATATATTTT.